This T cell receptor (beta chain) was found in a study of cytomegalovirus exposure and HLA in healthy donors. Study-wide results and limits: Available immune exposure information was restricted to CMV serostatus only.

The CDR3 has 14 amino acids. The V gene's germline CDR1 is LNHDA and CDR2 SQIVND (reference sequence). V was cut by 7 bases and J by 3 bases, with 12 bases left in between. On this clone itself: What it recognizes is unknown.

The primer mix had 60 Vbeta and 13 Jbeta primers. Libraries were prepared by immunoSEQ multiplex PCR; TCRdb keeps only in-frame clonotypes and omits some of them. The table shows 95,000 to 150,000 clones, with around 86% occurring only once. Sequenced material: PBMCs. This TCR was sampled from a man younger than 40 in good health and CMV-seronegative. J is TRBJ2-2 and V is TRBV19, with D maybe TRBD2 (5 bases). CDR3 protein: CASTGLRDTGELFF. The CDR3 bases are TGTGCCAGTACAGGACTGCGGGACACCGGGGAGCTGTTTTTT. Together with reference TRBV19 and TRBJ2-2, the CDR3 gives the full variable domain: DGGITQSPKYLFRKEGQNVTLSCEQNLNHDAMYWYRQDPGQGLRLIYYSQIVNDFQKGDIAEGYSVSREKKESFPLTVTSAQKNPTAFYLCASTGLRDTGELFFGEGSRLTVL.